This T cell receptor beta chain was found in a study of monozygotic twins with inflammatory bowel disease. The CDR3 covers 12 residues. Germline V gives CDR1 MDHEN, CDR2 SYDVKM. Study outcomes and limitations: The authors could not tell different T cell subtypes apart. Among twins, concordant and discordant pairs did not differ in repertoire similarity, possibly from limited power.

TCRdb reworked the 5' RACE reads into one entry per CDR3 protein, no DNA. Its table records about 440,000 distinct CDR3 sequences. Remarks on this clonotype: Its antigen remains unknown.

The sequenced material came from blood. The sequence came from a human donor with ulcerative colitis or Crohn's disease, or a healthy co-twin of an affected twin (not recorded which). V usage is TRBV28 and J usage is TRBJ1-4. CDR3 amino acids: CASSFSSEKLFF.